Presented here are 5 T cell receptor beta chains from one specimen sequenced in a study of blood T cell repertoires in COVID-19. Assay: immunoSEQ multiplex PCR; the TCRdb copy retains only in-frame clones and omits some. The sample lists some 110,000 clones; roughly 80% were seen once. Sequencing input: peripheral blood. Every receptor here comes from a man between 70 and 80 years old with acute or convalescent COVID-19.

V is TRBV19 and J is TRBJ1-3, with D perhaps TRBD1 (5 bases). Per the germline V gene, CDR1 is LNHDA and CDR2 is SQIVND (reference sequence). V was cut by 6 bases and J by 3 bases, with 12 bases left in between. The CDR3 loop spans 14 amino acids. CDR3 coding DNA: TGTGCCAGTAGAGATGGGGCGCTTGGAAACACCATATATTTT. Protein sequence: CASRDGALGNTIYF.

This sequence joins TRBV27 and TRBJ2-3, with D unresolved. Trimming left V 5 bases short and J 0 bases short, with 6 bases between. This CDR3 contains 13 residues. Germline V gene data show CDR1 as MNHEY and CDR2 as SMNVEV (reference sequence). As DNA, the CDR3 is TGTGCCAGCAGTATTACTAGCACAGATACGCAGTATTTT. The encoded protein is CASSITSTDTQYF.

The J gene is TRBJ1-2, the V gene TRBV28, with a weak D call TRBD1 (6 bases). The germline V gene encodes CDR1 MDHEN and CDR2 SYDVKM. V dropped 6 bases and J dropped 3 bases, with 17 bases sitting between them. The CDR3 spans 15 residues. As DNA, the CDR3 is TGTGCCAGCAGAAGGCCTCGACAGGATCACTATGGCTACACCTTC. Translated, it gives CASRRPRQDHYGYTF.

Only one count was recorded for this clone. This sequence joins TRBV5-1 and TRBJ1-2, with TRBD1 as a possible D gene (5 bases). CDR3 size: 16 residues. Germline V gene lookup returns CDR1 SGHRS and CDR2 YFSETQ. V lost 0 bases and J 1 base, leaving 13 bases between the germline ends. This chain's CDR3 is CASSLAAGWGNYGYTF. CDR3 coding DNA: TGCGCCAGCAGCTTGGCGGCAGGGTGGGGTAACTATGGCTACACCTTC.

This clone was seen only a few times. The chain uses TRBV6-1 and TRBJ1-1, with D perhaps TRBD1 (6 bases). The germline V and J ends were trimmed by 6 bases and 6 bases, with 20 bases remaining between them. CDR1 MNHNS and CDR2 SASEGT come from the germline V gene. The CDR3 contains 15 residues. CDR3 residues: CASSQSTGPRAEAFF. CDR3 DNA: TGTGCCAGCAGCCAATCCACAGGGCCACGGGCTGAAGCTTTCTTT.